The text below deals with one TCR beta chain. Its antigen remains unknown. The sample belongs to a study of shared clonotypes between healthy human individuals. The study's findings and limits: Naive subsets usually exceeded memory subsets in estimated richness. Generation of non-shared clonotypes was less probable than generation of clonotypes shared by all four donors.

V lost 1 base to trimming and J lost 6 bases, with 11 bases between them. Germline V gene sequence: CDR1 MNHNS, CDR2 SASEGT. CDR3 length equals 14 residues. This table comes from immunoSEQ multiplex PCR, and its TCRdb copy is limited to in-frame clones, with some not included. The sample has 1,500,000 or so clones, about 98.5% seen once. Sequences were obtained from naive CD4+ T cells sorted from blood. Subset here: CD45RA+ positively selected. The origin of this receptor is a man aged 30-40 years in good health. The chain links TRBV6-1 to TRBJ2-3, with TRBD1 as a possible D gene (6 bases). The CDR3 nucleotides are TGTGCCAGCAGTGAAGACAGGGTCTTGGATACGCAGTATTTT. As protein: CASSEDRVLDTQYF.